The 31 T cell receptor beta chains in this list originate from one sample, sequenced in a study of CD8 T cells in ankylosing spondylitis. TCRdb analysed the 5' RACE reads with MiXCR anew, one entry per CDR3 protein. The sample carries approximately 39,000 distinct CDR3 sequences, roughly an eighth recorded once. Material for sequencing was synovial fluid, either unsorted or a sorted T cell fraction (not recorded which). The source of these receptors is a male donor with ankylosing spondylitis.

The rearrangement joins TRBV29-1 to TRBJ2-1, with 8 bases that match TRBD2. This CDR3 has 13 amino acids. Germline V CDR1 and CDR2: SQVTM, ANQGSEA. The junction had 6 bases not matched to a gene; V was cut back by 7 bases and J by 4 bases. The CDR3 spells CSGMGLEYNEQFF. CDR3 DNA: TGCAGCGGGATGGGACTAGAGTACAATGAGCAGTTCTTC.

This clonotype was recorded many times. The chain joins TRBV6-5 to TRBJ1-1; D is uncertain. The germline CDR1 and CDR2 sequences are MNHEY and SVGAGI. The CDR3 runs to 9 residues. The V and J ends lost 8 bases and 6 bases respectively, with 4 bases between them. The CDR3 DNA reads TGTGCCAGCGGCCCTGAAGCTTTCTTT. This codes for CASGPEAFF.

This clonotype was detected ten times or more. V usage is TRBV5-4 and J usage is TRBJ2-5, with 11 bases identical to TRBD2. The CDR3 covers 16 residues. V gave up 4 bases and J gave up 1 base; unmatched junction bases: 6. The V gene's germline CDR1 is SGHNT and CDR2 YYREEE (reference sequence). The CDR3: CASSPTSGEAQETQYF. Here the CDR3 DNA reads TGTGCCAGCAGCCCGACTAGCGGGGAGGCCCAAGAGACCCAGTACTTC.

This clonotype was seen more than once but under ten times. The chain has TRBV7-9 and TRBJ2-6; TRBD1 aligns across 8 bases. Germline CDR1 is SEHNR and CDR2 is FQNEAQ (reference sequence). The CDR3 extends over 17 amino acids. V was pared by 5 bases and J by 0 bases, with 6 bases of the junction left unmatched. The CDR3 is CASSTDRVSSGANVLTF. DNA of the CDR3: TGTGCCAGCAGCACGGACAGGGTGAGCTCTGGGGCCAACGTCCTGACTTTC.

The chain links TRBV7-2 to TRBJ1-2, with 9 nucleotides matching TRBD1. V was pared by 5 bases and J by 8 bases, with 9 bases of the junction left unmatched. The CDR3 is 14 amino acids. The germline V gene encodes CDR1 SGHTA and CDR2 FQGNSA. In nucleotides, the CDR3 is TGTGCCAGCAGCCCAGACAGGGGGACTTGGGGCTACACCTTC. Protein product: CASSPDRGTWGYTF. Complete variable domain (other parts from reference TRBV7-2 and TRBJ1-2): GAGVSQSPSNKVTEKGKDVELRCDPISGHTALYWYRQSLGQGLEFLIYFQGNSAPDKSGLPSDRFSAERTGGSVSTLTIQRTQQEDSAVYLCASSPDRGTWGYTFGSGTRLTVV.

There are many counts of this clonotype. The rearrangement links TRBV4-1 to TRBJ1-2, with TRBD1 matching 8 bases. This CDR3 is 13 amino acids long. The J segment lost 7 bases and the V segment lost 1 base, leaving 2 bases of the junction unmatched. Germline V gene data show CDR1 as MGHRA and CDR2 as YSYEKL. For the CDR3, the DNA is TGCGCCAGCAGCCAAGGGACAGGGTTTGGCTACACCTTC. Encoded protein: CASSQGTGFGYTF.

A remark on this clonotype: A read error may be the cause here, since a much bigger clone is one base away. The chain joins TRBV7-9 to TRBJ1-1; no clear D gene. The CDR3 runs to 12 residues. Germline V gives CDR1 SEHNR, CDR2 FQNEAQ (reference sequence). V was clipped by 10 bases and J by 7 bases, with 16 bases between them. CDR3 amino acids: CATNPGRVEAFF. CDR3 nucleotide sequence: TGTGCCACCAATCCGGGGAGGGTTGAAGCTTTCTTT.

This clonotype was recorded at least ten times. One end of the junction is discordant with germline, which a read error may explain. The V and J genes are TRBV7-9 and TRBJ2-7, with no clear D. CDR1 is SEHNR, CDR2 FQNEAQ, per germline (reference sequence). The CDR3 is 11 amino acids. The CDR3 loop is CASSYNIAQDF. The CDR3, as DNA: TGTGCCAGCAGCTATAATATAGCCCAGGACTTC.

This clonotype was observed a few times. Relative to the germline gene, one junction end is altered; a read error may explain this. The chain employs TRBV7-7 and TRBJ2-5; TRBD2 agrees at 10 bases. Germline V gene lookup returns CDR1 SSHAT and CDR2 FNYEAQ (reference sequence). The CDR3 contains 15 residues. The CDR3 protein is CASSSLAGGQETQYF. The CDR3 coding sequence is TGTGCTAGCAGCTCTTTAGCGGGGGGCCAAGAGACCCAGTACTTC.

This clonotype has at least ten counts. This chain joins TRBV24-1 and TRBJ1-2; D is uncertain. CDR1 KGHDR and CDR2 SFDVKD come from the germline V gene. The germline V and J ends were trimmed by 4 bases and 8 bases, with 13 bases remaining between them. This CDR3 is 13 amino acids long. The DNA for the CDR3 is TGTGCCACCAGTGAAAGGACCAGGCAGGGCTACACCTTC. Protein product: CATSERTRQGYTF.

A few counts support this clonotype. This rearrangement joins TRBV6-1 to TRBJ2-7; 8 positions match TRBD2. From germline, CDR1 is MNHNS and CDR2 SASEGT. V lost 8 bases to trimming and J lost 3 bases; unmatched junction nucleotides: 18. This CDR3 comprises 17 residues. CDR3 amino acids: CASRGGLGDPNNYEQYF. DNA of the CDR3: TGTGCCAGCCGGGGGGGCTTGGGCGACCCAAATAACTACGAGCAGTACTTC.

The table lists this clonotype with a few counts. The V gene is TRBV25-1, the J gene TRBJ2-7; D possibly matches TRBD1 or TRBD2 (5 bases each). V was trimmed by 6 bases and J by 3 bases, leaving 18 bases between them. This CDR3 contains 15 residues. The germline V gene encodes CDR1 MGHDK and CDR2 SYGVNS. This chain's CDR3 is CASRRETATNYEQYF. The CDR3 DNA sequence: TGTGCCAGCAGGAGGGAGACAGCGACAAACTACGAGCAGTACTTC.

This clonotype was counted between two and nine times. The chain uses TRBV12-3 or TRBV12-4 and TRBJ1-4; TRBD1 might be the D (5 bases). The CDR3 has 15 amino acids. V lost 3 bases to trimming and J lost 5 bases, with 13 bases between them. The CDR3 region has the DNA TGTGCCAGCAGTTTGGGGCCGGGACCGAATGAAAAACTGTTTTTT. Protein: CASSLGPGPNEKLFF.

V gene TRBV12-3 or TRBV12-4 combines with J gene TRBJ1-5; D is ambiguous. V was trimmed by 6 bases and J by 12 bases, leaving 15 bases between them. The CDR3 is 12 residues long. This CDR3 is CASSSTPPFQHF. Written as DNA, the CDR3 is TGTGCCAGCAGCTCGACCCCCCCGTTCCAGCATTTT.

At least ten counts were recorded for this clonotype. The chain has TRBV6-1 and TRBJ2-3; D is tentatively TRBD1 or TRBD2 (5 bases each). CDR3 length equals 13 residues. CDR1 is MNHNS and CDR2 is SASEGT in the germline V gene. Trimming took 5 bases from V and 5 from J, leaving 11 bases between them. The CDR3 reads CASSLLGEDTQYF. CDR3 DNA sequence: TGTGCCAGCAGTCTCCTGGGGGAAGATACGCAGTATTTT.

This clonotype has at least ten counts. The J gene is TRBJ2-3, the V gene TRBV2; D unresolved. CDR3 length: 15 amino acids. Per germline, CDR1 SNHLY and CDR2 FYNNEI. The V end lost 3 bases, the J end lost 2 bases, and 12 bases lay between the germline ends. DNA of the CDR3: TGTGCCAGCAGTGAGGGCCCCCCGGTCACAGATACGCAGTATTTT. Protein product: CASSEGPPVTDTQYF.

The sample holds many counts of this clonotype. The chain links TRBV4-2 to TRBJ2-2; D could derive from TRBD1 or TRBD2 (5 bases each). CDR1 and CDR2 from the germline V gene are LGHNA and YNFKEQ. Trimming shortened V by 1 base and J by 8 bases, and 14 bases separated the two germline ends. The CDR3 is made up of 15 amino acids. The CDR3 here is CASSQARDPSGELFF. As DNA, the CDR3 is TGTGCCAGCAGCCAAGCGAGGGACCCGAGTGGGGAGCTGTTTTTT.

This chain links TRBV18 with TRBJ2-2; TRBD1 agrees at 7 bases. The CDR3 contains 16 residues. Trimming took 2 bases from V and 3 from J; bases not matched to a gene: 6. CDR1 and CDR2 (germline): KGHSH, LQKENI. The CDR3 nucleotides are TGTGCCAGCTCACCAACGGACAGGCTGCACACCGGGGAGCTGTTTTTT. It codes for CASSPTDRLHTGELFF.

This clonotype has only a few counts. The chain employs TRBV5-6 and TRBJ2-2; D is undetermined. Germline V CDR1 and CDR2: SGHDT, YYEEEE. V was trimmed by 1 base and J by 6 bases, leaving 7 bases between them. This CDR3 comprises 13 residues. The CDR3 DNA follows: TGTGCCAGCAGCTTGATCCGGGCCGGGGAGCTGTTTTTT. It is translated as CASSLIRAGELFF.

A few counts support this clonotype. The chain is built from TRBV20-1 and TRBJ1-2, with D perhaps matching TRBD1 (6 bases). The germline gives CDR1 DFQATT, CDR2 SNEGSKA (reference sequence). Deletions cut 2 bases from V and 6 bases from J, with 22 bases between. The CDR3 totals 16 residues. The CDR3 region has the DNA TGCAGTGCTAGATCTCTCCCTTTACAGGGCTTAAATGGCTACACCTTC. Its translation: CSARSLPLQGLNGYTF.

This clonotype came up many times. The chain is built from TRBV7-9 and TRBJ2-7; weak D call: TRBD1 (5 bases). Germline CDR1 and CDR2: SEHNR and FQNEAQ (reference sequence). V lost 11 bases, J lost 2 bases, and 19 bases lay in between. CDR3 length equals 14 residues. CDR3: CASSTPDTTYEQYF. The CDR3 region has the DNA TGTGCCTCCTCAACCCCGGACACTACCTACGAGCAGTACTTC. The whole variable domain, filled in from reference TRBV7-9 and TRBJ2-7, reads DTGVSQNPRHKITKRGQNVTFRCDPISEHNRLYWYRQTLGQGPEFLTYFQNEAQLEKSRLLSDRFSAERPKGSFSTLEIQRTEQGDSAMYLCASSTPDTTYEQYFGPGTRLTVT.

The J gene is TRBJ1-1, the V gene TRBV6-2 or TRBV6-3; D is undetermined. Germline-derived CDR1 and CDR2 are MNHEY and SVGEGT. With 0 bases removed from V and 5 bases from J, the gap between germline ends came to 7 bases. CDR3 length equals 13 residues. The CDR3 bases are TGTGCCAGCAGTTACTCTGTGACTACTGAAGCTTTCTTT. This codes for CASSYSVTTEAFF.

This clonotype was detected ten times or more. CDR3 coding DNA: TGCGCCAGCAGCCAAGGGTTGAGATACAATGAGCAGTTCTTC. Protein sequence: CASSQGLRYNEQFF. The chain combines TRBV4-1 with TRBJ2-1; D gene unclear. The V end lost 1 base, the J end lost 4 bases, and 8 bases lay between the germline ends. Per the germline V gene, CDR1 is MGHRA and CDR2 is YSYEKL. This CDR3 spans 14 amino acids.

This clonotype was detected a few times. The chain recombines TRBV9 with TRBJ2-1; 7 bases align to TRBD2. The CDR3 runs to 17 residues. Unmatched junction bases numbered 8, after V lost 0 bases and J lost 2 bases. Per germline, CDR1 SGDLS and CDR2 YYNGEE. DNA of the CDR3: TGTGCCAGCAGCGTAGGGTGGAGGAGCGGGGCCTACAATGAGCAGTTCTTC. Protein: CASSVGWRSGAYNEQFF.

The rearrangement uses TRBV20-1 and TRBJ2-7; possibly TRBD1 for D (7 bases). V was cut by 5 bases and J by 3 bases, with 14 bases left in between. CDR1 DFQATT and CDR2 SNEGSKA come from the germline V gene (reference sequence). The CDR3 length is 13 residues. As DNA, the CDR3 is TGCAGTGCTTGGCAGGGGGACTTCTACGAGCAGTACTTC. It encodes CSAWQGDFYEQYF.

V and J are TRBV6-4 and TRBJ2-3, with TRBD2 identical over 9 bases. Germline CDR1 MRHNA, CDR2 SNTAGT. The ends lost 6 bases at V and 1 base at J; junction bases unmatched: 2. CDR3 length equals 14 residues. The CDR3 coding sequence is TGTGCCAGCAGCTCTAGCGGGGGCACAGATACGCAGTATTTT. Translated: CASSSSGGTDTQYF.

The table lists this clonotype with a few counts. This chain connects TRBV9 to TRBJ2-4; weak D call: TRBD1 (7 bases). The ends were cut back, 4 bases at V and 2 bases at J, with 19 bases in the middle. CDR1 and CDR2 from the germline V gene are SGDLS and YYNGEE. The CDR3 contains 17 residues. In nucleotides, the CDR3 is TGTGCCAGCAGCTTCCGAGGGGCAGGGGGGCCCAAAAACATTCAGTACTTC. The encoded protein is CASSFRGAGGPKNIQYF.

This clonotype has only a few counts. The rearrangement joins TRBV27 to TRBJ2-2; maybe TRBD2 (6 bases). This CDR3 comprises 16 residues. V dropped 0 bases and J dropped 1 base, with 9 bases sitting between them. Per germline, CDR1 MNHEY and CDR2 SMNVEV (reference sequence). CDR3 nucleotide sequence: TGTGCCAGCAGTTTATCGACCGGGAGGAACACCGGGGAGCTGTTTTTT. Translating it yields CASSLSTGRNTGELFF.

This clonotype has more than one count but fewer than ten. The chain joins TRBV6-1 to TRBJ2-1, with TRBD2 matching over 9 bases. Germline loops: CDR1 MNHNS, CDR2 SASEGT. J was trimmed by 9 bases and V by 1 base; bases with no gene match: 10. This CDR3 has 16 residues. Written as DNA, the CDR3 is TGTGCCAGCAGTGAAGAGCCAGCGGGGGGTCGCGGTGAGCAGTTCTTC. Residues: CASSEEPAGGRGEQFF.

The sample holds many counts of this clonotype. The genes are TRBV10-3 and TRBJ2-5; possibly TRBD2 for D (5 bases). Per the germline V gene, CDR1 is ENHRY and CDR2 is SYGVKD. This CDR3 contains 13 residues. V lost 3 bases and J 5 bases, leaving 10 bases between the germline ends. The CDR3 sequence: CAISDSTGETQYF. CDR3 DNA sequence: TGTGCCATCAGTGATTCGACGGGGGAGACCCAGTACTTC.

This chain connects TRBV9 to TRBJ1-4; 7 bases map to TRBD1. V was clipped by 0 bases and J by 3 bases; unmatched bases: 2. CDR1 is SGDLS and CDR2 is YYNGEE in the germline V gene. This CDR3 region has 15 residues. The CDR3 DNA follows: TGTGCCAGCAGCGTAGGAGGACAGGCTAATGAAAAACTGTTTTTT. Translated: CASSVGGQANEKLFF.